The 17 T cell receptor beta chains reported below all come from one sample, sequenced in a study of OX40 agonist ivuxolimab in advanced cancers. Receptor libraries were prepared by the immunoSEQ multiplex PCR assay. TCRdb holds this immuneACCESS table with in-frame rearrangements only. Some clones are missing; in checked studies, unresolved V genes explain under half, and the rest has no known cause. The sample table records some 65,000 clones; about 85% of these occur just once. In total, the top ten clones hold roughly 4% of the sample. The starting material was CD4+ or CD8+ T cells sorted from blood, obtained in a trial of the OX40 agonist ivuxolimab. All receptors derive from an adult with an advanced solid tumor such as melanoma, head and neck, liver or kidney cancer.

CDR3 amino acids: CASSSPGGGAKNIQYF. The CDR3 DNA is TGCGCCAGCAGCTCGCCGGGCGGGGGAGCCAAAAACATTCAGTACTTC. The chain links TRBV5-1 to TRBJ2-4; TRBD2 matches at 7 bases. Germline CDR1 reads SGHRS; CDR2 reads YFSETQ. The junction had 6 bases not matched to a gene; V was cut back by 3 bases and J by 0 bases. This CDR3 is 16 amino acids long.

This chain joins TRBV7-2 and TRBJ2-5; 7 nucleotides line up with TRBD2. Germline CDR1 SGHTA, CDR2 FQGNSA. Trimming at V came to 0 bases and at J to 1 base, leaving 5 bases not matched to a gene. There are 16 residues in the CDR3. As DNA, the CDR3 is TGTGCCAGCAGCTTAGCGCTAGGACTAGTCCAAGAGACCCAGTACTTC. It specifies CASSLALGLVQETQYF. Supplemented by reference TRBV7-2 and TRBJ2-5, the full variable domain reads GAGVSQSPSNKVTEKGKDVELRCDPISGHTALYWYRQSLGQGLEFLIYFQGNSAPDKSGLPSDRFSAERTGGSVSTLTIQRTQQEDSAVYLCASSLALGLVQETQYFGPGTRLLVL.

This clone was recorded once. The rearrangement uses TRBV7-3 and TRBJ2-3; possible D gene TRBD1, 5 bases. This CDR3 has 13 amino acids. Trimming cost V 4 bases and J 6 bases, with 11 bases left between them. CDR1 is SGHTA, CDR2 FQGTGA, per germline. CDR3 nucleotides: TGTGCCAGCAGCTCTCGGACATCTGATACGCAGTATTTT. This codes for CASSSRTSDTQYF.

The gene calls are TRBV28 and TRBJ1-2, with D tentatively TRBD1 (6 bases). CDR3 length: 14 amino acids. Germline values: CDR1 MDHEN, CDR2 SYDVKM. V was shortened by 8 bases and J by 4 bases, with 17 bases between the two germline ends. This CDR3 reads CASRIETGPYGYTF. The CDR3 region has the DNA TGTGCCAGCCGGATAGAGACAGGACCCTATGGCTACACCTTC.

This clone was seen just once. The chain uses TRBV29-1 and TRBJ1-3, with 7 bases aligning to TRBD1. The V gene end was trimmed by 6 bases and the J gene end by 2 bases; junction bases not matched to a gene: 4. Germline values: CDR1 SQVTM, CDR2 ANQGSEA. This CDR3 contains 13 residues. The CDR3 reads CSVQQGAGNTIYF. DNA of the CDR3: TGCAGCGTCCAGCAGGGGGCTGGAAACACCATATATTTT.

The CDR3 reads CASSPVTIQGSYNEQFF. DNA of the CDR3: TGTGCCAGCTCACCAGTAACAATACAGGGGAGCTACAATGAGCAGTTCTTC. The chain employs TRBV18 and TRBJ2-1; 7 bases agree with TRBD1. This CDR3 is built from 17 residues. Germline CDR1 reads KGHSH; CDR2 reads LQKENI. V lost 2 bases to trimming and J lost 3 bases; unmatched junction nucleotides: 10.

V usage is TRBV9 and J usage is TRBJ1-1, with D possibly TRBD1 on 6 matching bases. The germline V gene has CDR1 SGDLS and CDR2 YYNGEE. This CDR3 has 14 amino acids. Deletions cut 0 bases from V and 5 bases from J, with 11 bases between. CDR3 DNA: TGTGCCAGCAGCGTAGGGCAGGGGCGGACTGAAGCTTTCTTT. It specifies CASSVGQGRTEAFF.

This clone was observed a single time. V usage is TRBV6-1 and J usage is TRBJ2-7, with D uncertain. V was trimmed by 7 bases and J by 0 bases, leaving 7 bases between them. CDR1 is MNHNS, CDR2 SASEGT, per germline. The CDR3 has 12 residues. CDR3 loop: CASNRPSYEQYF. CDR3 sequence (DNA): TGTGCCAGCAATCGGCCCTCCTACGAGCAGTACTTC.

This clone was seen a few times. The V gene is TRBV5-1, the J gene TRBJ2-1; 7 bases agree with TRBD2. Germline-derived CDR1 and CDR2 are SGHRS and YFSETQ. This CDR3 spans 22 amino acids. Trimming took 4 bases from V and 6 from J; bases not matched to a gene: 31. The CDR3 nucleotides read TGCGCCAGCAGCCCCCTAGGACCCCGGCTGTTGTTGCGGGAGAACGGAAGCAATGAGCAGTTCTTC. It specifies CASSPLGPRLLLRENGSNEQFF.

This clone was seen only a few times. The gene calls are TRBV28 and TRBJ2-7; D gene unclear. CDR1 is MDHEN and CDR2 is SYDVKM in the germline V gene. The CDR3 is 11 residues long. V shed 3 bases and J shed 6 bases, with 6 bases lying between them. CDR3 nucleotide sequence: TGTGCCAGCAGTTTTTATCTCGAGCAGTACTTC. Translated: CASSFYLEQYF.

This clone was detected once. The genes are TRBV6-5 and TRBJ2-7; a possible D gene is TRBD2 (5 bases). Trimming stripped 6 bases from V and 4 bases from J, with 13 bases between. The CDR3 extends over 13 amino acids. Germline values: CDR1 MNHEY, CDR2 SVGAGI. CDR3 in DNA: TGTGCCAGCAGCCGCCCGGGGTTGTACGAGCAGTACTTC. It translates to CASSRPGLYEQYF.

The gene calls are TRBV19 and TRBJ2-2; D perhaps matches TRBD2 (6 bases). CDR3 length: 15 amino acids. V shed 5 bases and J shed 1 base, with 11 bases lying between them. Per germline, CDR1 LNHDA and CDR2 SQIVND (reference sequence). CDR3 nucleotide sequence: TGTGCCAGTAGTGCGGGACTGAAGAACACCGGGGAGCTGTTTTTT. Translated, it gives CASSAGLKNTGELFF.

V and J are TRBV7-2 and TRBJ2-1; D is perhaps TRBD2 (6 bases). V lost 6 bases to trimming and J lost 5 bases, with 20 bases between them. The CDR3 contains 16 residues. CDR1 and CDR2 from the germline V gene are SGHTA and FQGNSA. The CDR3 sequence: CASSPALNGGNNEQFF. CDR3 sequence (DNA): TGTGCCAGCAGTCCGGCGTTAAACGGGGGTAACAATGAGCAGTTCTTC.

The chain recombines TRBV5-4 with TRBJ2-2; D is possibly TRBD1 (6 bases). This CDR3 has 16 residues. V was pared by 3 bases and J by 4 bases, with 16 bases between. Per the germline V gene, CDR1 is SGHNT and CDR2 is YYREEE (reference sequence). The CDR3 sequence: CASSSLTGHFTGELFF. CDR3 nucleotides: TGTGCCAGCAGCTCACTGACAGGACACTTCACCGGGGAGCTGTTTTTT.

V is TRBV9 and J is TRBJ1-4, with D possibly being TRBD1 (5 bases). Germline V lookup: CDR1 SGDLS, CDR2 YYNGEE. The ends were cut back, 0 bases at V and 4 bases at J, with 7 bases in the middle. The CDR3 contains 14 residues. CDR3 bases: TGTGCCAGCAGCGTAGGCCAGGGTAATGAAAAACTGTTTTTT. Its translation: CASSVGQGNEKLFF.

The chain joins TRBV6-1 to TRBJ2-5; 7 bases match TRBD2. Germline V CDR1 and CDR2: MNHNS, SASEGT. The CDR3 extends over 14 amino acids. J was trimmed by 5 bases and V by 0 bases; bases with no gene match: 3. The CDR3 sequence is CASSEAWGGETQYF. Written as DNA, the CDR3 is TGTGCCAGCAGTGAAGCGTGGGGGGGGGAGACCCAGTACTTC.

This clone appeared once. The rearrangement uses TRBV10-3 and TRBJ2-1; 12 bases are shared with TRBD2. With 9 bases clipped from V and 1 base from J, the junction kept 4 bases outside the gene matches. CDR1 and CDR2 (germline): ENHRY, SYGVKD. CDR3 length: 15 residues. CDR3 sequence reads: CAIKTSGSSYNEQFF. The CDR3 DNA reads TGTGCCATTAAGACTAGCGGGAGTTCCTACAATGAGCAGTTCTTC.